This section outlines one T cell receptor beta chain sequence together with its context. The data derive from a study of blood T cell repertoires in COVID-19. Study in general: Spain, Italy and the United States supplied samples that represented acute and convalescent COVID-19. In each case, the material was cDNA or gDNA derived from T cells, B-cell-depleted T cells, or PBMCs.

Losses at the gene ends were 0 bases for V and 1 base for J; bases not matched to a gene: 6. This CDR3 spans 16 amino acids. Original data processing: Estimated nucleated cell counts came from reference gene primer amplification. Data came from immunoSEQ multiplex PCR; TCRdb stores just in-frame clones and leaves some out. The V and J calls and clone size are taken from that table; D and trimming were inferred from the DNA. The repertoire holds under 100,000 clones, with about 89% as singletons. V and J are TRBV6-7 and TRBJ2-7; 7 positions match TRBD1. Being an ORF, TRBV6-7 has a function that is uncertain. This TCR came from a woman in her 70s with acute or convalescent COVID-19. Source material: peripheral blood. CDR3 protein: CASSYSSRDSSYEQYF. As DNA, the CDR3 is TGTGCCAGCAGTTACTCGAGCCGGGACAGTTCCTACGAGCAGTACTTC.